The text below deals with one T cell receptor beta chain. This sample is part of a study of blood T cell repertoires in COVID-19. Study-wide context: COVID-19 samples, acute and convalescent, were from the United States, Italy and Spain. The analysed material was cDNA or gDNA that came from T cells, B-cell-depleted T cells, or PBMCs.

V lost 1 base and J 6 bases, leaving 16 bases between the germline ends. From germline, CDR1 is SGDLS and CDR2 YYNGEE. The CDR3 is 16 amino acids. Source study methods: Reference gene primer amplification gave nucleated cell count estimates. The method was immunoSEQ multiplex PCR; TCRdb's version includes in-frame clones alone and lacks a portion of them. Clone size and V and J calls were adopted from that table, with D and trimming inferred from the DNA. Of approximately 250,000 clones listed, 86% are singletons. The V call is TRBV9, the J call TRBJ2-2, with a possible D match to TRBD1 (6 bases). Sequencing input: peripheral blood. This clonotype originated in a man aged 18-30 years with active or convalescent COVID-19. CDR3 sequence: CASSVSGTRGAGELFF. The CDR3 coding sequence is TGTGCCAGCAGCGTATCCGGGACAAGGGGAGCCGGGGAGCTGTTTTTT.